This T cell receptor beta chain was identified in a study of blood T cell repertoires in COVID-19. Study information: Sources were T cells, B-cell-depleted T cells, or PBMCs; the material itself was cDNA or gDNA.

This clone was counted between two and nine times. The assay was immunoSEQ multiplex PCR, and TCRdb's table has in-frame clones only and misses some. The table lists 150,000 or so clones, approximately 86% of them singletons, with over 9.5% in the top ten. Unmatched junction bases numbered 6, after V lost 3 bases and J lost 7 bases. CDR1 and CDR2 from the germline V gene are MNHNS and SASEGT. The CDR3 extends over 15 amino acids. This chain uses TRBV6-1 with TRBJ2-2, with TRBD1 identical over 9 bases. This receptor was taken from an older woman with COVID-19, enrolled during active disease. The material sequenced was peripheral blood. CDR3 bases: TGTGCCAGCAGTGAGACAGGGGGGCGCGTCGGGGAGCTGTTTTTT. Amino acid sequence: CASSETGGRVGELFF.